This TCR beta chain is drawn from a study of cytomegalovirus exposure and HLA in healthy donors. Across the whole study: The study placed approximately 80% of its roughly 430 genotyped donors in the Caucasian-associated ancestry cluster. Study-level results: Apparent HLA restriction characterized most CMV-associated TCR beta chains in a later analysis. Reports described diagnosis of cytomegalovirus status by the classifier as highly specific and sensitive.

The V end was cut by 3 bases, the J end by 4 bases, with 19 bases between. The germline V gene encodes CDR1 MNHEY and CDR2 SMNVEV (reference sequence). CDR3 size: 16 residues. Samples came from healthy bone marrow donors. Comment on this clone: The antigen remains unidentified.

PCR used 60 Vbeta primers and 13 Jbeta primers. Profiling relied on immunoSEQ multiplex PCR, and the TCRdb table lists in-frame clones only, not all of them. This sample has fewer than 200,000 clones; approximately 84% occur once, and the top ten carry roughly 0.23%. The source of this sequence is a girl less than two years old in good health and CMV-seronegative. The sample taken for sequencing was PBMCs. The chain carries TRBV27 and TRBJ2-7; possible D gene TRBD1, 6 bases. The CDR3 spells CASSLGAGTPSYEQYF. DNA for the CDR3: TGTGCCAGCAGTTTGGGGGCCGGGACACCCTCTTACGAGCAGTACTTC.